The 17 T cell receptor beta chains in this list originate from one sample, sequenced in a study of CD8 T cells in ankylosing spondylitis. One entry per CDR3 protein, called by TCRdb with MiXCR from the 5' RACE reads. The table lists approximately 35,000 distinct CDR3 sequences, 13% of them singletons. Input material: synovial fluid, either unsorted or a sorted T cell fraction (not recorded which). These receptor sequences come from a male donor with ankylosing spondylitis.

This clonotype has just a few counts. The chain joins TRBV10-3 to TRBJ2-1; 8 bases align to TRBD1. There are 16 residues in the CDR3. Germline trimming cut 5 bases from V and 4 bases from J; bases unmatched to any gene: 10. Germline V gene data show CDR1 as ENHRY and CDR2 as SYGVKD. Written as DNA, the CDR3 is TGTGCCATCAGTCAAGGGACAGGAACCCCTTACAATGAGCAGTTCTTC. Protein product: CAISQGTGTPYNEQFF.

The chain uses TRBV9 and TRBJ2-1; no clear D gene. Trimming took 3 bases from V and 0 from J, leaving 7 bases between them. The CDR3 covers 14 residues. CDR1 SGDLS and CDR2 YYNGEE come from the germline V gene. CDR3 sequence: CASSGSSSYNEQFF. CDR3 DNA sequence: TGTGCCAGCAGCGGTAGTAGCTCCTACAATGAGCAGTTCTTC.

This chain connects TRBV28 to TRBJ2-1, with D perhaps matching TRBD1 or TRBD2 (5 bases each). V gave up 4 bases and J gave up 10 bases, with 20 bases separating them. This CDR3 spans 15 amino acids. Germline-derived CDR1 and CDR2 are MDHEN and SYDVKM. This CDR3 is CASSSLRDPDKEQFF. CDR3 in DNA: TGTGCCAGCAGTTCCCTCCGGGACCCCGATAAGGAGCAGTTCTTC.

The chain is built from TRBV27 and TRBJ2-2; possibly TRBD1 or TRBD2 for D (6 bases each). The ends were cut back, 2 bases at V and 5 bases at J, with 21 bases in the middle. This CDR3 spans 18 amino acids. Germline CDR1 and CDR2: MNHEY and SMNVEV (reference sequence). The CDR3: CASSLGTVRGLLTGELFF. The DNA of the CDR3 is TGTGCCAGCAGTTTAGGGACTGTCAGGGGTCTTCTGACCGGGGAGCTGTTTTTT.

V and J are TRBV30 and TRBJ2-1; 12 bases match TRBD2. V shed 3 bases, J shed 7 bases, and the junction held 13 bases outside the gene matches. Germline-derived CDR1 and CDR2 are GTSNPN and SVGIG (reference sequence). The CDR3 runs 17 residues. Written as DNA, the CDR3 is TGTGCCTGGAGCGGCACAGGGGCTAGCGGGGGGGCGAATGAGCAGTTCTTC. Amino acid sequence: CAWSGTGASGGANEQFF. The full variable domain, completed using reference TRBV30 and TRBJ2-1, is SQTIHQWPATLVQPVGSPLSLECTVEGTSNPNLYWYRQAAGRGLQLLFYSVGIGQISSEVPQNLSASRPQDRQFILSSKKLLLSDSGFYLCAWSGTGASGGANEQFFGPGTRLTVL.

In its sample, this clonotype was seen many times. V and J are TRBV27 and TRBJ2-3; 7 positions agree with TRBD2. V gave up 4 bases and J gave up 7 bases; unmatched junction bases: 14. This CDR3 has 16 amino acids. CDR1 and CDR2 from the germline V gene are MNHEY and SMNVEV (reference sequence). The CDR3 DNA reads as TGTGCCAGCAGTTGGGGGGGACTTCAGGGTCTGAATACGCAGTATTTT. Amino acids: CASSWGGLQGLNTQYF.

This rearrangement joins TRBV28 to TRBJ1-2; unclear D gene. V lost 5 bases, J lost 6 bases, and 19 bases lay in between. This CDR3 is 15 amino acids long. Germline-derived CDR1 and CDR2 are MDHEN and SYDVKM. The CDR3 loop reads CASSPNGRRGNGYTF. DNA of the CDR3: TGTGCCAGCAGTCCAAACGGGCGGCGCGGAAATGGCTACACCTTC.

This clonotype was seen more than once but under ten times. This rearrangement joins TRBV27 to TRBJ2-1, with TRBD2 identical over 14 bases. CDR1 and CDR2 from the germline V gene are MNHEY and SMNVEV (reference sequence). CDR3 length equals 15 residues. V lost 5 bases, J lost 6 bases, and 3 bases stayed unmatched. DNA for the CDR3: TGTGCCAGCAGTCCCGGGACTAGCGGGGGCAATGAGCAGTTCTTC. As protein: CASSPGTSGGNEQFF.

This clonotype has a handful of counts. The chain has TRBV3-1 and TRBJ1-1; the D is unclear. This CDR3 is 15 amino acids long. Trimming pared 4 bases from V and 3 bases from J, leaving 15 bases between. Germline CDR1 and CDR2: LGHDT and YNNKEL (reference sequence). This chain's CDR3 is CASSPSTRRYTEAFF. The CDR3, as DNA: TGTGCCAGCAGCCCTTCCACCCGACGGTACACTGAAGCTTTCTTT. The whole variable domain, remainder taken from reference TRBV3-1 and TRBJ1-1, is DTAVSQTPKYLVTQMGNDKSIKCEQNLGHDTMYWYKQDSKKFLKIMFSYNNKELIINETVPNRFSPKSPDKAHLNLHINSLELGDSAVYFCASSPSTRRYTEAFFGQGTRLTVV.

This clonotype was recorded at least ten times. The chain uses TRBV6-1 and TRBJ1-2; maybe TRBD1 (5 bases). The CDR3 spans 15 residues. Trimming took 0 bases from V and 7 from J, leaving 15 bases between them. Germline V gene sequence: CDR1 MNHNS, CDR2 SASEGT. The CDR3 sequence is CASSEATGGTGGYTF. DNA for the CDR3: TGTGCCAGCAGTGAAGCGACGGGGGGGACTGGTGGCTACACCTTC.

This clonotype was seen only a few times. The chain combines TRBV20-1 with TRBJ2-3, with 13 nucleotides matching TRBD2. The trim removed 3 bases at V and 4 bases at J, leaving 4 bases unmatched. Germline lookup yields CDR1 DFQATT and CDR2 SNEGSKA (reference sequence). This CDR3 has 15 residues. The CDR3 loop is CSASSTSGGADTQYF. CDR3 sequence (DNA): TGCAGTGCTAGTAGTACTAGCGGGGGGGCAGATACGCAGTATTTT.

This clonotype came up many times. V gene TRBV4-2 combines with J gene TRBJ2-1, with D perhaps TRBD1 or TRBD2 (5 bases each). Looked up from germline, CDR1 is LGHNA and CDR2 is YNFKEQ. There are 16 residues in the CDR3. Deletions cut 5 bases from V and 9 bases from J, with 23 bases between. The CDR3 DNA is TGTGCCAGCAGCACTTTTACCGGGACGCCCACGGGTGAGCAGTTCTTC. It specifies CASSTFTGTPTGEQFF.

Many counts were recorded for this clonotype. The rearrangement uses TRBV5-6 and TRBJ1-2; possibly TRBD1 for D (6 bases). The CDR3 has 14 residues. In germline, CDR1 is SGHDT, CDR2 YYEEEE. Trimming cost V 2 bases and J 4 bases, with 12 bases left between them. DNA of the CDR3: TGTGCCAGCAGCTTCCAGGGGATCGTCTATGGCTACACCTTC. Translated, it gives CASSFQGIVYGYTF.

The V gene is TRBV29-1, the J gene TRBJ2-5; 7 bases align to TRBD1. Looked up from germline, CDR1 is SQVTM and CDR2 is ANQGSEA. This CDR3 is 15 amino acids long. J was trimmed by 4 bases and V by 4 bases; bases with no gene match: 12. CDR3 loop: CSVVPGQKGGETQYF. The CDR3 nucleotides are TGCAGCGTTGTTCCGGGACAGAAAGGGGGAGAGACCCAGTACTTC.

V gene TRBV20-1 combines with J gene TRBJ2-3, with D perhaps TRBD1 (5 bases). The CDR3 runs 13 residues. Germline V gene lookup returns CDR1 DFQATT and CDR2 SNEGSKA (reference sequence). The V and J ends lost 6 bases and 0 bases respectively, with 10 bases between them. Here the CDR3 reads CSAVRQSTDTQYF. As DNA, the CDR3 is TGCAGTGCCGTTCGACAGAGCACAGATACGCAGTATTTT.

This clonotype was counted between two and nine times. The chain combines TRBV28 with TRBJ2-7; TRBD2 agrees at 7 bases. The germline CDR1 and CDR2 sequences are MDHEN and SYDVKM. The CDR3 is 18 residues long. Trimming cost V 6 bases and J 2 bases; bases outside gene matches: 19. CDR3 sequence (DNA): TGTGCCAGCAGCCTCCCTGAAGGCGGAGCGGGGAAAACCTACGAGCAGTACTTC. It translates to CASSLPEGGAGKTYEQYF.

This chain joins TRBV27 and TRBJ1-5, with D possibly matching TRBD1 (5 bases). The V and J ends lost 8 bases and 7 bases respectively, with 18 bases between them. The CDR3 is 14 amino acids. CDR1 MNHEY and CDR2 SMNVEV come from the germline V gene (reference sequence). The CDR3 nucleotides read TGTGCCAGCTCAACGGGGGGGAGCCCGCAGCCCCAGCATTTT. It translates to CASSTGGSPQPQHF.